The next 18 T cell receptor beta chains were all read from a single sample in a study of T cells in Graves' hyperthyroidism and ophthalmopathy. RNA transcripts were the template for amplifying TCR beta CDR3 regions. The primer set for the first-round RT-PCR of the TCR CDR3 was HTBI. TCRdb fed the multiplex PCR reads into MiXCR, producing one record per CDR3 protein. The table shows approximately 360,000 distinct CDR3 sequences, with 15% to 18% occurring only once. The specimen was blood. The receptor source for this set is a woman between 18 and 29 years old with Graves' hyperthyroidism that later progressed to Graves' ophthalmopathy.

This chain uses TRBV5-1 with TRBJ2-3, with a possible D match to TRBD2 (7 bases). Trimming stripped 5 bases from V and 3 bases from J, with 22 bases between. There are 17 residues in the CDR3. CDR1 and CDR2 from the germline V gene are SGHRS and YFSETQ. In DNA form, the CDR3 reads TGCGCCAGCAGAGTCGTCTTCCGGGGGGCTGGGACAGATACGCAGTATTTT. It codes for CASRVVFRGAGTDTQYF.

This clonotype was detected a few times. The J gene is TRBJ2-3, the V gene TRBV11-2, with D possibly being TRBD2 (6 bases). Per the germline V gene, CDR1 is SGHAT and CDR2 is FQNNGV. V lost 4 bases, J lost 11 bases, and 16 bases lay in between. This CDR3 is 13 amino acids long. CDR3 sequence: CASSSIPEGLQYF. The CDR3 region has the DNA TGTGCCAGCAGCTCCATTCCGGAGGGCCTGCAGTATTTT. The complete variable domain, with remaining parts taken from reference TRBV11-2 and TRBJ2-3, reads EAGVAQSPRYKIIEKRQSVAFWCNPISGHATLYWYQQILGQGPKLLIQFQNNGVVDDSQLPKDRFSAERLKGVDSTLKIQPAKLEDSAVYLCASSSIPEGLQYFGPGTRLTVL.

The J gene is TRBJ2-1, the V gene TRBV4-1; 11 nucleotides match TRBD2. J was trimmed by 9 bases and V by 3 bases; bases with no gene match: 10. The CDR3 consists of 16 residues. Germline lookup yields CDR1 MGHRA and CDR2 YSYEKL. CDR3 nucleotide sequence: TGCGCCAGCAGCCAGCCCACTAGCGGGAGATCGGTTGAGCAGTTCTTC. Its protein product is CASSQPTSGRSVEQFF.

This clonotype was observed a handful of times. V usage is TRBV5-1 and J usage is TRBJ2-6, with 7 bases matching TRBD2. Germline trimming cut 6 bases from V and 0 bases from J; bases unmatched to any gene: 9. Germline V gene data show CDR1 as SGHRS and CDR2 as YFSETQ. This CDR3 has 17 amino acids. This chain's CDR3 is CASTLRDYPSGANVLTF. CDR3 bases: TGCGCCAGCACCCTGAGGGACTACCCCTCTGGGGCCAACGTCCTGACTTTC.

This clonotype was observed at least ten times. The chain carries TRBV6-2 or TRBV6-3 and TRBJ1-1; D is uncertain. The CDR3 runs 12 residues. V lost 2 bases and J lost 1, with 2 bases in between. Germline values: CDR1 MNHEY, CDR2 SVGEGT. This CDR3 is CASSYRNTEAFF. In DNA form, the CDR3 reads TGTGCCAGCAGTTACCGGAACACTGAAGCTTTCTTT.

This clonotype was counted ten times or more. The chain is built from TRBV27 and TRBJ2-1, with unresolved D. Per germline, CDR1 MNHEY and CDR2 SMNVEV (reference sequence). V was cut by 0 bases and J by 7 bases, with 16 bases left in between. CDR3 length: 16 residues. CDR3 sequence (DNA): TGTGCCAGCAGTTTATCCGGGCCAGACTTTAAGAATGAGCAGTTCTTC. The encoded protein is CASSLSGPDFKNEQFF.

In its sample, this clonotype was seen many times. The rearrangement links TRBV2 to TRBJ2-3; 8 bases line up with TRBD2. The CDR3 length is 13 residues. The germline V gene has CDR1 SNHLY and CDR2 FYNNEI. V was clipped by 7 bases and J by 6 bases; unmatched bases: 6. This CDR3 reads CASTGGGMDTQYF. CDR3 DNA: TGTGCCAGCACGGGAGGGGGAATGGATACGCAGTATTTT.

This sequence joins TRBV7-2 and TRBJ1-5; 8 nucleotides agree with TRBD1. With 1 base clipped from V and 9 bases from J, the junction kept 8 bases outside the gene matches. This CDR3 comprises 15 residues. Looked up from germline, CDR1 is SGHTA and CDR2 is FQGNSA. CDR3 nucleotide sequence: TGTGCCAGCAGCTTAGTACAGGGGGTCAATGTGCCCCAGCATTTT. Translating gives CASSLVQGVNVPQHF.

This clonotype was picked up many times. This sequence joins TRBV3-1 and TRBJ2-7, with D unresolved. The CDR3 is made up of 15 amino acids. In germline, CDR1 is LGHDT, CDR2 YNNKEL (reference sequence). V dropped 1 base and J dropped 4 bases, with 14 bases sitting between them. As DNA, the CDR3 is TGTGCCAGCAGCCAAGGACTGCCATTTGGGTACGAGCAGTACTTC. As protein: CASSQGLPFGYEQYF.

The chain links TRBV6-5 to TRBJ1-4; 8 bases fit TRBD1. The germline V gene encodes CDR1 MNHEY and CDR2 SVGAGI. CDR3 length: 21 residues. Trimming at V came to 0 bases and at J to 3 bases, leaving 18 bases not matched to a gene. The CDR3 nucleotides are TGTGCCAGCAGTTACTCGATCGGGTCGTCGGCGACAGGGGCGGCTAATGAAAAACTGTTTTTT. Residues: CASSYSIGSSATGAANEKLFF.

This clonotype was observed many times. CDR3 loop: CASSYGDNSYEQYF. For the CDR3, the DNA is TGTGCCAGCAGTTACGGGGACAACTCCTACGAGCAGTACTTC. The J gene is TRBJ2-7, the V gene TRBV6-5; maybe TRBD1 (6 bases). CDR1 and CDR2 from the germline V gene are MNHEY and SVGAGI. CDR3 length: 14 residues. Trimming took off 2 bases at V and 0 bases at J, with 8 bases between the two ends.

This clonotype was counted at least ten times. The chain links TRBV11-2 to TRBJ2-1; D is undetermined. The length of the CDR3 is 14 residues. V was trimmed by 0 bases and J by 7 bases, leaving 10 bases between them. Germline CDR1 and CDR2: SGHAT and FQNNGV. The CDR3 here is CASSLDRLDNEQFF. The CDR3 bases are TGTGCCAGCAGCTTAGATCGACTTGATAATGAGCAGTTCTTC.

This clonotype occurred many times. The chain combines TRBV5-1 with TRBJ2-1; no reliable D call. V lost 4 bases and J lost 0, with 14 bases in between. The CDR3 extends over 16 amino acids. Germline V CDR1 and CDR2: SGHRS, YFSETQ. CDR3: CASSGLTGSSYNEQFF. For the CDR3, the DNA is TGCGCCAGCAGCGGCCTCACGGGTAGCTCCTACAATGAGCAGTTCTTC.

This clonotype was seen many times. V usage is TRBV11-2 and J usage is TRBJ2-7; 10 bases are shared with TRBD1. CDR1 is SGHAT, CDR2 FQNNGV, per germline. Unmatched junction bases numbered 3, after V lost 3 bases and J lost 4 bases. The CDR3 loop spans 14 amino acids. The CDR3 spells CASSFDRGRYEQYF. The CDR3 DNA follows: TGTGCCAGCAGCTTTGACAGGGGGCGGTACGAGCAGTACTTC.

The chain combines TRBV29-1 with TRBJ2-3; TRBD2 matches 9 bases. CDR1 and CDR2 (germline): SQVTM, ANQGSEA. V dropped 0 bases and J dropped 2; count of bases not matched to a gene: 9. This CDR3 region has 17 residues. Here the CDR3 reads CSVEDWASGVVTDTQYF. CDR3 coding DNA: TGCAGCGTTGAAGATTGGGCTAGCGGGGTAGTCACAGATACGCAGTATTTT.

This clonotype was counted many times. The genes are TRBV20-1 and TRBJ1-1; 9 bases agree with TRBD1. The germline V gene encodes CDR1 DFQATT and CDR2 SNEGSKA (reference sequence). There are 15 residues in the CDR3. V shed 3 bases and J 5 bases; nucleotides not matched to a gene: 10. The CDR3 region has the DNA TGCAGTGCTAGGGTATCCGGGACAGGGAAAACTGAAGCTTTCTTT. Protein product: CSARVSGTGKTEAFF.

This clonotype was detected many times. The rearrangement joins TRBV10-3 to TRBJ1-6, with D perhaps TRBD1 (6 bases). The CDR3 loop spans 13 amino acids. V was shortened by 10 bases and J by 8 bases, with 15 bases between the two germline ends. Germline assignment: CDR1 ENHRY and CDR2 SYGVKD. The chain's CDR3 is CATTGTRDSPLHF. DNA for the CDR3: TGTGCCACCACGGGGACAAGAGATTCACCCCTCCACTTT.

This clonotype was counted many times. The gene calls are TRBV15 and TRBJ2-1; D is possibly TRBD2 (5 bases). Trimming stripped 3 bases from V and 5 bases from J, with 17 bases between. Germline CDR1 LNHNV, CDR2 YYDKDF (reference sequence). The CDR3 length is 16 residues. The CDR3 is CATSRGVRGSHNEQFF. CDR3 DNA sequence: TGTGCCACCAGCAGGGGAGTGAGAGGATCTCACAATGAGCAGTTCTTC.